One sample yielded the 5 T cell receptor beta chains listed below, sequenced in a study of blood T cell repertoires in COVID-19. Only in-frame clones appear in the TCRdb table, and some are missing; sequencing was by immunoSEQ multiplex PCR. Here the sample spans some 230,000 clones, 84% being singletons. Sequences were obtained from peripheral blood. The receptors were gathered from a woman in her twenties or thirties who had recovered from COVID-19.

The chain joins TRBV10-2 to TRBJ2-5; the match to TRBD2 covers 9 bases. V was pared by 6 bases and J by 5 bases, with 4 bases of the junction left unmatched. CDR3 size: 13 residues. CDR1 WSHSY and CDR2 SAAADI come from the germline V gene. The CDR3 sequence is CASRLAGKETQYF. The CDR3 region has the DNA TGCGCCAGCAGGCTAGCGGGAAAGGAGACCCAGTACTTC.

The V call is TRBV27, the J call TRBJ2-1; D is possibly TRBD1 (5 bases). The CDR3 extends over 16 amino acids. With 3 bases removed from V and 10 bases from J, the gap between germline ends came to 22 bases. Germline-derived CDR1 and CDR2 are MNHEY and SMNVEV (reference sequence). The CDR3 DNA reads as TGTGCCAGCAGTTTGGGGCCTAGTGGCCCGGCGAGGGAGCAGTTCTTC. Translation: CASSLGPSGPAREQFF.

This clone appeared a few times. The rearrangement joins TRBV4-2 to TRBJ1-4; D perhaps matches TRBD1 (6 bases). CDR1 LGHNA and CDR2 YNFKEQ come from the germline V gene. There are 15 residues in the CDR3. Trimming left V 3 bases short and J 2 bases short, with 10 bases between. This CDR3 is CASSHMGATNEKLFF. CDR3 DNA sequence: TGTGCCAGCAGCCATATGGGGGCCACTAATGAAAAACTGTTTTTT.

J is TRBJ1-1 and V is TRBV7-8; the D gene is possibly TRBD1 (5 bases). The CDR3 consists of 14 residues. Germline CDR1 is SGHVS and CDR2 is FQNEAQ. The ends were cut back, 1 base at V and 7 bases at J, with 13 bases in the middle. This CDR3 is CASSLVGAHGEAFF. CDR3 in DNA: TGTGCCAGCAGCTTAGTAGGGGCCCACGGTGAAGCTTTCTTT.

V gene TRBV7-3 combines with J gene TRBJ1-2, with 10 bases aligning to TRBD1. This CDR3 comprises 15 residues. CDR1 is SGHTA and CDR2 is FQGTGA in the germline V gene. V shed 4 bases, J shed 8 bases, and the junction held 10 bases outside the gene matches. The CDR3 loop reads CASSSDRGRVRGYTF. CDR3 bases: TGTGCCAGCAGCTCCGACAGGGGGCGCGTCCGGGGCTACACCTTC.